This TCR beta chain was identified during a study of OX40 agonist ivuxolimab in advanced cancers. On the study more broadly: Intravenous ivuxolimab was administered to patients every 2 weeks at 0.01 to 10 mg/kg. Of the participants, 40% to 50% had some prior anti-PD-1, anti-PD-L1 or anti-CTLA-4 therapy, which was allowed. Mean age approximately 66 years, range about 23 to 80; about 85% male. Findings and caveats of the study: No antigen was identified for the clonally expanded peripheral T cells.

Germline CDR1 and CDR2: SNHLY and FYNNEI. V dropped 6 bases and J dropped 0 bases, with 15 bases sitting between them. CDR3 length: 16 residues. The repertoire was sequenced with immunoSEQ multiplex PCR; TCRdb's copy has only in-frame clones and lacks some. The repertoire holds tens of thousands of clones, with approximately 80% as singletons. This clone showed up just a few times. Antigen unknown. The sample was CD4+ or CD8+ T cells sorted from blood, taken in a trial of the OX40 agonist ivuxolimab. The chain joins TRBV2 to TRBJ1-3; D perhaps matches TRBD1 (6 bases). The origin of this receptor is an adult with an advanced solid tumor such as melanoma, head and neck, liver or kidney cancer. Here the CDR3 DNA reads TGTGCCAGCAGCCCCCCAGGGGAACGCTCTGGAAACACCATATATTTT. Translated: CASSPPGERSGNTIYF. The whole variable domain, remainder taken from reference TRBV2 and TRBJ1-3, is EPEVTQTPSHQVTQMGQEVILRCVPISNHLYFYWYRQILGQKVEFLVSFYNNEISEKSEIFDDQFSVERPDGSNFTLKIRSTKLEDSAMYFCASSPPGERSGNTIYFGEGSWLTVV.